The clone carrying this T cell receptor (beta chain) was seen only a few times. The data were obtained in a study of T cells after yellow fever vaccination. TCRdb reprocessed the 5' RACE reads with MiXCR, giving one entry per CDR3 protein. The table includes 110,000 or so distinct CDR3 sequences, roughly 7.2% detected once. The germline V gene encodes CDR1 MDHEN and CDR2 SYDVKM. CDR3 length equals 13 residues. V lost 7 bases and J lost 8, with 17 bases in between. This material consisted of CD4+ T cells sorted from PBMCs, taken around 45 days after the first yellow fever vaccination. The receptor was isolated from a man younger than 30 who received the YFV17D yellow fever vaccine. This chain joins TRBV28 and TRBJ1-2; tentative D call: TRBD1 (6 bases). The CDR3 bases are TGTGCCAGCACCCAAGGGGGGGCGCAGGGCTACACCTTC. This gives the protein CASTQGGAQGYTF.